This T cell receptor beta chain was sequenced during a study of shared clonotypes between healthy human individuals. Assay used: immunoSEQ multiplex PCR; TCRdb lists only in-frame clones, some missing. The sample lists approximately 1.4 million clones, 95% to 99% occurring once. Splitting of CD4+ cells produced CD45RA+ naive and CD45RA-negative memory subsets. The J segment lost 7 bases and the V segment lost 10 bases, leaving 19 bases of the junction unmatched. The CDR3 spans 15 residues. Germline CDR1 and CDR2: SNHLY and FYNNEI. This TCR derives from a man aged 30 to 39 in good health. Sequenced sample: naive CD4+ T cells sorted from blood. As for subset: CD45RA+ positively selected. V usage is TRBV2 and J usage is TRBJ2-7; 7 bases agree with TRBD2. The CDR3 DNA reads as TGTGCCACTCAAGGAGGGAGGGCCGACGGTTGGGAGCAGTACTTC. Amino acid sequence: CATQGGRADGWEQYF.